This entry is about one T cell receptor (beta chain). This record belongs to a study of blood T cell repertoires in COVID-19. Study information: Both acute and convalescent COVID-19 samples were obtained from the United States, Italy and Spain. PBMCs, B-cell-depleted T cells, or T cells provided the cDNA or gDNA that made up the material.

In the study's own analysis: Counts of nucleated cells, estimated from reference gene primer amplification, were obtained. Produced via immunoSEQ multiplex PCR; TCRdb's table is partial and in-frame only. V, J and clone size were drawn from that table, and D and trimming were deduced from the DNA. The table has more than 9,000 clones, approximately 88% seen once. This CDR3 region has 16 residues. Germline V gene data show CDR1 as MNHEY and CDR2 as SVGAGI. Trimming took off 2 bases at V and 2 bases at J, with 14 bases between the two ends. The chain carries TRBV6-5 and TRBJ2-3, with D possibly matching TRBD1 (6 bases). Sequenced material: peripheral blood. The receptor was derived from a woman aged 60 to 75 with active COVID-19. CDR3 nucleotides: TGTGCCAGCAGTTACAGAAGGACAGATTACACAGATACGCAGTATTTT. Protein: CASSYRRTDYTDTQYF.